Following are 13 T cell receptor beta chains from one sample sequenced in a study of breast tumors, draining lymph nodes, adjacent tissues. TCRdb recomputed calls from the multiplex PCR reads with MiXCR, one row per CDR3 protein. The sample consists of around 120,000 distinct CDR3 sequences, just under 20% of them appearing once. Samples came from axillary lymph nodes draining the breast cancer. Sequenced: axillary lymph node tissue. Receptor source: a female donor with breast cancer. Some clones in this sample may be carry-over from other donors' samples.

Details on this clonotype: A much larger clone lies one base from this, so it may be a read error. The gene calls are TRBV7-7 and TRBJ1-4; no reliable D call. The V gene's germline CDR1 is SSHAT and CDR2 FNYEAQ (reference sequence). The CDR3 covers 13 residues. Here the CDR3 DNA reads TGTGCTAGCAGCTTATCCGCGGGCGAAAAACTGGTTTTT. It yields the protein CASSLSAGEKLVF.

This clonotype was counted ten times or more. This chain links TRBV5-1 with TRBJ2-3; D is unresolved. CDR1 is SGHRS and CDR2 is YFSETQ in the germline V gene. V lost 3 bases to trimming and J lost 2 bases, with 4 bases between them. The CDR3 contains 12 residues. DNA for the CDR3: TGCGCCAGCAGCTCCCCCACAGATACGCAGTATTTT. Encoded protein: CASSSPTDTQYF. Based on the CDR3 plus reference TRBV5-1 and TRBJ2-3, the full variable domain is KAGVTQTPRYLIKTRGQQVTLSCSPISGHRSVSWYQQTPGQGLQFLFEYFSETQRNKGNFPGRFSGRQFSNSRSEMNVSTLELGDSALYLCASSSPTDTQYFGPGTRLTVL.

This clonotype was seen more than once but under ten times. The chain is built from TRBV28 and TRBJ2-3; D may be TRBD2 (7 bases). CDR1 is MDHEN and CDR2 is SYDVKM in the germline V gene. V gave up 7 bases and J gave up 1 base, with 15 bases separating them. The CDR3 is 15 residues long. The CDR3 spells CASTQGGGGTDTQYF. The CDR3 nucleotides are TGTGCCAGCACGCAAGGGGGGGGTGGCACAGATACGCAGTATTTT.

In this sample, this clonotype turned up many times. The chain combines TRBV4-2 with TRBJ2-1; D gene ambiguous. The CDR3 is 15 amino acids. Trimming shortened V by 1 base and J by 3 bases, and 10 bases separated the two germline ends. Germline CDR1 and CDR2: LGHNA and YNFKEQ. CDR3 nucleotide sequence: TGTGCCAGCAGCCAAGTTGCCCCAGGCTACAATGAGCAGTTCTTC. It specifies CASSQVAPGYNEQFF.

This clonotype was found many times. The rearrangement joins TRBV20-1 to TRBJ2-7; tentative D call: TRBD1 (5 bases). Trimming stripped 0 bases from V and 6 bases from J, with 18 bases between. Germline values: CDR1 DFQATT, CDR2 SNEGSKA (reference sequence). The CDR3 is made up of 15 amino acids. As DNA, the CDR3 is TGCAGTGCTAGAGATCTTGGGGCCTTAGTTTTCGAGCAGTACTTC. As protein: CSARDLGALVFEQYF.

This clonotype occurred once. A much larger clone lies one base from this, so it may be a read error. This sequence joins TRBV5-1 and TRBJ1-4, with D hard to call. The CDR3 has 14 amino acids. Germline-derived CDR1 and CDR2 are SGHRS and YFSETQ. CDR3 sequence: CATRGELTNEKLLF. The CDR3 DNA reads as TGCGCCACCCGGGGAGAGCTAACTAATGAAAAACTGCTTTTT.

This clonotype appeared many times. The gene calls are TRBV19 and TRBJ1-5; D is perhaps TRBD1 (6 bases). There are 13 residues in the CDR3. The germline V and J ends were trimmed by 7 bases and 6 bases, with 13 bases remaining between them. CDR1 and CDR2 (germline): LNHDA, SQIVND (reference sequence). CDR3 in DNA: TGTGCCAGTACAGACAGGATGGGTCAGCCCCAGCATTTT. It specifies CASTDRMGQPQHF.

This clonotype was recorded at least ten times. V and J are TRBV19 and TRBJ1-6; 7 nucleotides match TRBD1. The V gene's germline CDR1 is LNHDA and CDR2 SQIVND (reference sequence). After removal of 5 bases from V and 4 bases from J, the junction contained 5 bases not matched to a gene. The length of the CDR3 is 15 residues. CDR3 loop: CASSVGTVYNSPLHF. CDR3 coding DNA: TGTGCCAGTAGTGTGGGGACAGTGTATAATTCACCCCTCCACTTT.

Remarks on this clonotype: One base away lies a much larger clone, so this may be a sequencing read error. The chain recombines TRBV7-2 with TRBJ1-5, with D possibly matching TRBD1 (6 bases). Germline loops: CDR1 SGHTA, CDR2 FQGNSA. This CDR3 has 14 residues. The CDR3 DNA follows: TGTGCCAGCGGCTTTACAGGGCTCGGGCAGCCCCAGCATTTT. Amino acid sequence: CASGFTGLGQPQHF. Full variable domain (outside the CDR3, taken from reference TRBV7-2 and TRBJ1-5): GAGVSQSPSNKVTEKGKDVELRCDPISGHTALYWYRQSLGQGLEFLIYFQGNSAPDKSGLPSDRFSAERTGGSVSTLTIQRTQQEDSAVYLCASGFTGLGQPQHFGDGTRLSIL.

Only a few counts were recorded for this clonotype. The DNA for the CDR3 is TGTGCCAGCAGCTTGGGGGAGATCTACAATGAGCAGTTCTTC. Residues: CASSLGEIYNEQFF. This chain uses TRBV11-1 with TRBJ2-1, with D perhaps assigned TRBD1 or TRBD2 (5 bases each). Trimming pared 3 bases from V and 3 bases from J, leaving 9 bases between. The CDR3 length is 14 residues. From germline, CDR1 is SGHAT and CDR2 FQDESV (reference sequence).

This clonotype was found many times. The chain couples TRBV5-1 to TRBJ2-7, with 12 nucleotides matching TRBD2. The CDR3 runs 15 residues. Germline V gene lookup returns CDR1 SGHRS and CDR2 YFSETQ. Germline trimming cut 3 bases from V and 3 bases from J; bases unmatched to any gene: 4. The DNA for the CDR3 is TGCGCCAGCAGCTCCACGGGACTAGCGGGCTACGAGCAGTACTTC. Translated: CASSSTGLAGYEQYF.

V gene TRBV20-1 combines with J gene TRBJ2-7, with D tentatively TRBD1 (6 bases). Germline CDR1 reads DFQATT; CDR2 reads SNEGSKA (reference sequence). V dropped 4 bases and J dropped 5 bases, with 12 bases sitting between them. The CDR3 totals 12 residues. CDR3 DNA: TGCAGTGCTACCGGGACACGCAACGAGCAGTACTTC. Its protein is CSATGTRNEQYF.

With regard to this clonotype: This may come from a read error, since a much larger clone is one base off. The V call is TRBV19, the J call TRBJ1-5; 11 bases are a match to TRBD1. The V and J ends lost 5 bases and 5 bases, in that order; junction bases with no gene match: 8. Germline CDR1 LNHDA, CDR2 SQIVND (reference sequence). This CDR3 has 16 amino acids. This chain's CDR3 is CASSPGQGARHQPQHF. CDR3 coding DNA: TGTGCCAGTAGTCCCGGACAGGGGGCGCGTCATCAGCCCCAGCATTTT. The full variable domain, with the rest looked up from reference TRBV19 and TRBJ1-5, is DGGITQSPKYLFRKEGQNVTLSCEQNLNHDAMYWYRQDPGQGLRLIYYSQIVNDFQKGDIAEGYSVSREKKESFPLTVTSAQKNPTAFYLCASSPGQGARHQPQHFGDGTRLSIL.